The clone carrying this T cell receptor (beta chain) was detected only a few times. Its specificity is unknown. This sample was included in a study of OX40 agonist ivuxolimab in advanced cancers. Across the whole study: Dosing consisted of intravenous ivuxolimab at 0.01 to 10 mg/kg every 2 weeks.

Generated by immunoSEQ multiplex PCR, the TCRdb table keeps only in-frame clones and is missing some. Of more than 85,000 clones listed, roughly 80% are singletons. Whole-study findings and limits: Still undetermined is the antigen specificity of the expanded peripheral T cells.

This receptor was obtained from an adult with an advanced solid tumor such as melanoma, head and neck, liver or kidney cancer. The sequenced sample was CD4+ or CD8+ T cells sorted from blood, obtained in a trial of the OX40 agonist ivuxolimab.

In DNA form, the CDR3 reads TGTGCCAGCAGCCGACTCACCATACAACAGGCAACTAATGAAAAACTGTTTTTT. The encoded protein is CASSRLTIQQATNEKLFF. This chain links TRBV5-6 with TRBJ1-4; TRBD1 might be the D (5 bases). There are 18 residues in the CDR3. Germline CDR1 SGHDT, CDR2 YYEEEE. V lost 4 bases to trimming and J lost 0 bases, with 19 bases between them.